The 16 T cell receptor beta chains in this list originate from one sample, sequenced in a study of T-cell memory formation after mild COVID-19. From the 5' RACE reads, TCRdb called clonotypes with MiXCR, one entry per CDR3 protein. Seen here are over 400,000 distinct CDR3 sequences, about a quarter observed once, and the top ten hold about an eighth. The sample comprised PBMCs or a T cell subset sorted from them (not recorded which). The receptors stem from an adult woman who had mild COVID-19 (a few samples of this study predate the infection). Cell type and time point are not known.

This clonotype has only a few counts. The rearrangement uses TRBV7-2 and TRBJ1-6, with D possibly TRBD1 on 5 matching bases. V was clipped by 0 bases and J by 7 bases, with 10 bases between them. The germline CDR1 and CDR2 sequences are SGHTA and FQGNSA. The CDR3 has 15 amino acids. This CDR3 is CASSLAYSGNSPLHF. The CDR3 DNA is TGTGCCAGCAGCTTAGCGTACTCAGGGAATTCACCCCTCCACTTT. Together with reference TRBV7-2 and TRBJ1-6, the CDR3 gives the full variable domain: GAGVSQSPSNKVTEKGKDVELRCDPISGHTALYWYRQSLGQGLEFLIYFQGNSAPDKSGLPSDRFSAERTGGSVSTLTIQRTQQEDSAVYLCASSLAYSGNSPLHFGNGTRLTVT.

This clonotype turned up a few times. The gene calls are TRBV7-9 and TRBJ2-7, with 9 bases fitting TRBD1. Germline V CDR1 and CDR2: SEHNR, FQNEAQ (reference sequence). The CDR3 loop spans 14 amino acids. V shed 8 bases and J 6 bases; nucleotides not matched to a gene: 11. CDR3 sequence: CASLRDRDPSEQYF. The CDR3 DNA reads TGTGCCAGCCTACGGGACAGGGACCCATCCGAGCAGTACTTC.

This clonotype has a handful of counts. This chain uses TRBV6-5 with TRBJ2-4, with D hard to call. Germline V CDR1 and CDR2: MNHEY, SVGAGI. There are 14 residues in the CDR3. V was trimmed by 2 bases and J by 0 bases, leaving 5 bases between them. The CDR3 spells CASSYTRAKNIQYF. The CDR3 nucleotides read TGTGCCAGCAGTTACACTCGAGCCAAAAACATTCAGTACTTC.

This chain joins TRBV6-5 and TRBJ1-2; TRBD1 is a possible D gene (5 bases). V shed 1 base and J shed 4 bases, with 22 bases lying between them. This CDR3 has 18 residues. The germline V gene encodes CDR1 MNHEY and CDR2 SVGAGI. The CDR3 nucleotides read TGTGCCAGCAGTTACTTGGCCCGTAGGGACGCAGGAGGCTATGGCTACACCTTC. It codes for CASSYLARRDAGGYGYTF.

This clonotype showed up just a few times. The chain employs TRBV11-1 and TRBJ2-3, with TRBD1 matching over 7 bases. V lost 3 bases and J lost 4; bases outside the gene matches: 13. Germline V gene lookup returns CDR1 SGHAT and CDR2 FQDESV (reference sequence). This CDR3 spans 17 amino acids. CDR3 DNA sequence: TGTGCCAGCAGCTTTGTAGGGGGCGCGTCTGCCGCAGATACGCAGTATTTT. The encoded protein is CASSFVGGASAADTQYF.

V usage is TRBV29-1 and J usage is TRBJ1-2; D is ambiguous. CDR3 length equals 13 residues. The germline V and J ends were trimmed by 5 bases and 1 base, with 11 bases remaining between them. The germline gives CDR1 SQVTM, CDR2 ANQGSEA. The CDR3 here is CSVQVGDNYGYTF. The CDR3 DNA sequence: TGCAGCGTTCAGGTGGGAGATAACTATGGCTACACCTTC.

This clonotype has just a few counts. V is TRBV7-9 and J is TRBJ2-5, with D unclear. In germline, CDR1 is SEHNR, CDR2 FQNEAQ (reference sequence). Between the trimmed V and J ends, which lost 5 bases and 4 bases, there was a span of 11 bases. The CDR3 extends over 13 amino acids. The DNA of the CDR3 is TGTGCCAGCAGCCATTCGGCAGGAGAGACCCAGTACTTC. Translated, it gives CASSHSAGETQYF. The whole variable domain, remainder taken from reference TRBV7-9 and TRBJ2-5, is DTGVSQNPRHKITKRGQNVTFRCDPISEHNRLYWYRQTLGQGPEFLTYFQNEAQLEKSRLLSDRFSAERPKGSFSTLEIQRTEQGDSAMYLCASSHSAGETQYFGPGTRLLVL.

This clonotype showed up just a few times. The chain joins TRBV5-1 to TRBJ2-1; 10 bases map to TRBD1. Germline trimming cut 4 bases from V and 8 bases from J; bases unmatched to any gene: 15. The CDR3 totals 17 residues. Germline CDR1 and CDR2: SGHRS and YFSETQ. The CDR3, as DNA: TGCGCCAGCAGCCCCCGACTCCGGGACAGGGGTTATGATGAGCAGTTCTTC. It specifies CASSPRLRDRGYDEQFF. Drawing the rest from reference TRBV5-1 and TRBJ2-1, the complete variable domain is KAGVTQTPRYLIKTRGQQVTLSCSPISGHRSVSWYQQTPGQGLQFLFEYFSETQRNKGNFPGRFSGRQFSNSRSEMNVSTLELGDSALYLCASSPRLRDRGYDEQFFGPGTRLTVL.

The J gene is TRBJ1-1, the V gene TRBV20-1, with a possible D match to TRBD1 (5 bases). Germline-derived CDR1 and CDR2 are DFQATT and SNEGSKA (reference sequence). The ends were cut back, 5 bases at V and 3 bases at J, with 19 bases in the middle. The CDR3 length is 15 residues. The CDR3 bases are TGCAGTGCTCGCCTCATTCCGGGGGGATACACTGAAGCTTTCTTT. It encodes CSARLIPGGYTEAFF.

CDR3 in amino acids: CASSLTGSLSYEQYF. CDR3 nucleotides: TGTGCCAGCAGCCTCACAGGGTCCCTTAGCTACGAGCAGTACTTC. V is TRBV6-2 or TRBV6-3 and J is TRBJ2-7; TRBD1 might be the D (6 bases). Trimming left V 6 bases short and J 3 bases short, with 18 bases between. This CDR3 contains 15 residues. CDR1 is MNHEY and CDR2 is SVGEGT in the germline V gene.

The chain is built from TRBV7-9 and TRBJ2-7; 10 bases map to TRBD2. The germline CDR1 and CDR2 sequences are SEHNR and FQNEAQ (reference sequence). After removal of 0 bases from V and 4 bases from J, the junction contained 6 bases not matched to a gene. The CDR3 is 16 amino acids. The CDR3, as DNA: TGTGCCAGCAGCTTAGCCCCGGCTAGCGGGGGATACGAGCAGTACTTC. It codes for CASSLAPASGGYEQYF.

J is TRBJ2-5 and V is TRBV12-3 or TRBV12-4; TRBD2 might be the D (6 bases). V was pared by 8 bases and J by 1 base, with 11 bases between. This CDR3 spans 13 amino acids. This CDR3 is CASRDSLQETQYF. CDR3 in DNA: TGTGCCAGCCGGGACTCTCTCCAAGAGACCCAGTACTTC.

This clonotype was seen only a few times. The chain links TRBV3-1 to TRBJ1-4; no reliable D call. Trimming removed 8 bases at V and 13 bases at J, with 17 bases between. Germline-derived CDR1 and CDR2 are LGHDT and YNNKEL (reference sequence). The CDR3 is 12 residues long. CDR3 region: CASGVIGWGLFF. The DNA of the CDR3 is TGTGCCAGCGGGGTTATAGGGTGGGGACTGTTTTTT.

This sequence joins TRBV18 and TRBJ2-5; D remains ambiguous. V was trimmed by 0 bases and J by 5 bases, leaving 10 bases between them. This CDR3 contains 14 residues. From germline, CDR1 is KGHSH and CDR2 LQKENI. The CDR3 sequence: CASSPPVMDETQYF. The DNA of the CDR3 is TGTGCCAGCTCACCACCGGTGATGGACGAGACCCAGTACTTC.

This clonotype was detected a few times. The chain combines TRBV6-5 with TRBJ1-2; D perhaps matches TRBD1 (5 bases). Germline CDR1 and CDR2: MNHEY and SVGAGI. The CDR3 is 17 residues long. V gave up 2 bases and J gave up 7 bases, with 23 bases separating them. The CDR3 DNA reads as TGTGCCAGCAGTTACGGACCTATTATTAGGGGCCAGGGTGGCTACACCTTC. This sequence encodes CASSYGPIIRGQGGYTF.

Ten or more counts support this clonotype. This chain links TRBV6-2 or TRBV6-3 with TRBJ1-5; tentative D call: TRBD1 (5 bases). Germline lookup yields CDR1 MNHEY and CDR2 SVGEGT. The CDR3 contains 13 residues. V lost 5 bases and J 5 bases, leaving 10 bases between the germline ends. CDR3 residues: CASSVGGYQPQHF. The CDR3 region has the DNA TGTGCCAGCAGTGTGGGGGGATATCAGCCCCAGCATTTT.